The 28 T cell receptor beta chains given below trace back to one sample, sequenced in a study of cytomegalovirus exposure and HLA in healthy donors. It was with 60 Vbeta and 13 Jbeta primers that the PCR ran. Sequencing was performed with immunoSEQ multiplex PCR; in TCRdb, only in-frame clones are kept and a portion is missing. Here the sample spans about 120,000 clones, over 60% being singletons. The source material was PBMCs. The receptors derive from a man between 25 and 39 years old in good health and CMV-seropositive.

The V call is TRBV7-2, the J call TRBJ1-1, with D possibly being TRBD1 (6 bases). CDR1 SGHTA and CDR2 FQGNSA come from the germline V gene. V was trimmed by 7 bases and J by 1 base, leaving 10 bases between them. This CDR3 contains 13 residues. DNA for the CDR3: TGTGCCAGCACGTGGACAGCGAACACTGAAGCTTTCTTT. Amino acid sequence: CASTWTANTEAFF.

The rearrangement joins TRBV27 to TRBJ2-5; TRBD1 aligns across 9 bases. Germline values: CDR1 MNHEY, CDR2 SMNVEV (reference sequence). The CDR3 spans 15 residues. J gave up 4 bases and V 7 bases, and 10 bases lay outside the gene matches. The CDR3 DNA is TGTGCCAGCACCTCATTCGGGACAGGGACAGAGACCCAGTACTTC. Residues: CASTSFGTGTETQYF.

In the case of this clone: The same CDR3 arises from other DNA sequences in this sample as well. The chain is built from TRBV14 and TRBJ2-7; 11 bases are a match to TRBD2. Trimming at V came to 3 bases and at J to 4 bases, leaving 8 bases not matched to a gene. The CDR3 runs to 16 residues. The germline gives CDR1 SGHDN, CDR2 FVKESK. This chain's CDR3 is CASSQITSGGRYEQYF. The CDR3 DNA follows: TGTGCCAGCAGCCAGATTACTAGCGGGGGCCGATACGAGCAGTACTTC.

V gene TRBV28 combines with J gene TRBJ2-5, with D possibly being TRBD2 (6 bases). CDR1 and CDR2 (germline): MDHEN, SYDVKM. Trimming left V 7 bases short and J 5 bases short, with 17 bases between. The CDR3 loop spans 14 amino acids. CDR3 loop: CASKLPGSGETQYF. Written as DNA, the CDR3 is TGTGCCAGCAAGTTACCCGGGAGCGGGGAGACCCAGTACTTC.

The J gene is TRBJ1-5, the V gene TRBV6-1; 10 bases align to TRBD1. Germline CDR1 and CDR2: MNHNS and SASEGT. CDR3 length equals 15 residues. V shed 4 bases, J shed 6 bases, and the junction held 6 bases outside the gene matches. This CDR3 is CASSGQGARGQPQHF. The CDR3, as DNA: TGTGCCAGCAGTGGACAGGGGGCACGGGGTCAGCCCCAGCATTTT.

This clone was seen a handful of times. The chain combines TRBV18 with TRBJ2-7; tentatively, D is TRBD2 (6 bases). The V gene lost 4 bases and the J gene lost 0 bases, with 13 bases spanning the gap. Germline V gene data show CDR1 as KGHSH and CDR2 as LQKENI. The CDR3 contains 15 residues. The CDR3 loop reads CASSLGTSPSYEQYF. In DNA, the CDR3 is TGTGCCAGCTCACTAGGGACTTCACCCTCCTACGAGCAGTACTTC.

The J gene is TRBJ2-7, the V gene TRBV30, with 7 bases that match TRBD1. This CDR3 region has 12 residues. With 6 bases clipped from V and 3 bases from J, the junction kept 5 bases outside the gene matches. Germline assignment: CDR1 GTSNPN and CDR2 SVGIG (reference sequence). CDR3 sequence: CACLRGIYEQYF. Written as DNA, the CDR3 is TGTGCCTGTCTCAGGGGGATCTACGAGCAGTACTTC.

This rearrangement joins TRBV4-3 to TRBJ2-7; TRBD1 matches 8 bases. V gave up 1 base and J gave up 6 bases; unmatched junction bases: 11. The CDR3 is made up of 16 amino acids. In germline, CDR1 is LGHNA, CDR2 YSLEER. CDR3 sequence: CASSQAEGTGGLEQYF. The CDR3 DNA reads TGCGCCAGCAGCCAAGCCGAAGGGACAGGAGGCCTCGAGCAGTACTTC.

The chain recombines TRBV29-1 with TRBJ2-1, with TRBD2 matching 13 bases. V trimming: 4 bases; J trimming: 3 bases; junction bases outside the gene matches: 15. This CDR3 is 19 amino acids long. Per germline, CDR1 SQVTM and CDR2 ANQGSEA. CDR3 DNA: TGCAGCGTTGCTAAGGAACTAGCGGGAGGGCCCGTTAGCTACAATGAGCAGTTCTTC. Its translation: CSVAKELAGGPVSYNEQFF.

The chain uses TRBV2 and TRBJ2-1, with TRBD1 matching 11 bases. CDR1 is SNHLY and CDR2 is FYNNEI in the germline V gene. The V segment lost 6 bases and the J segment 8 bases; nucleotides outside the gene matches: 12. This CDR3 has 16 residues. The CDR3 protein is CASSRPGQGVSHEQFF. Here the CDR3 DNA reads TGTGCCAGCAGCCGTCCGGGACAGGGGGTTAGCCATGAGCAGTTCTTC. The full variable domain, completed using reference TRBV2 and TRBJ2-1, is EPEVTQTPSHQVTQMGQEVILRCVPISNHLYFYWYRQILGQKVEFLVSFYNNEISEKSEIFDDQFSVERPDGSNFTLKIRSTKLEDSAMYFCASSRPGQGVSHEQFFGPGTRLTVL.

This chain joins TRBV5-1 and TRBJ1-6; perhaps TRBD1 as D (6 bases). The CDR3 is made up of 14 amino acids. The ends were cut back, 1 base at V and 10 bases at J, with 12 bases in the middle. CDR1 and CDR2 (germline): SGHRS, YFSETQ. The chain's CDR3 is CASSLKGGQSPLHF. DNA of the CDR3: TGCGCCAGCAGCTTGAAAGGGGGTCAGTCACCCCTCCACTTT.

The rearrangement uses TRBV7-3 and TRBJ1-3, with D possibly matching TRBD1 (5 bases). CDR3 length equals 14 residues. CDR1 and CDR2 from the germline V gene are SGHTA and FQGTGA. V shed 5 bases and J shed 1 base, with 9 bases lying between them. CDR3 residues: CASSPDSSGNTIYF. The CDR3 nucleotides read TGTGCCAGCAGCCCTGACAGTTCTGGAAACACCATATATTTT.

The gene calls are TRBV4-2 and TRBJ2-5, with 8 bases lining up with TRBD2. There are 15 residues in the CDR3. The J segment lost 1 base and the V segment lost 0 bases, leaving 1 base of the junction unmatched. Germline V gene sequence: CDR1 LGHNA, CDR2 YNFKEQ. CDR3 sequence (DNA): TGTGCCAGCAGCCAAGATCGGGGGGGCCAAGAGACCCAGTACTTC. It yields the protein CASSQDRGGQETQYF.

The chain uses TRBV7-9 and TRBJ1-4; D is possibly TRBD1 (6 bases). CDR1 is SEHNR and CDR2 is FQNEAQ in the germline V gene (reference sequence). The CDR3 has 14 residues. With 4 bases removed from V and 15 bases from J, the gap between germline ends came to 21 bases. The CDR3 spells CASSYWDISDELFF. CDR3 sequence (DNA): TGTGCCAGCAGCTACTGGGACATAAGTGACGAGTTGTTTTTT.

The chain recombines TRBV5-8 with TRBJ2-7; D unclear. V lost 0 bases and J lost 5, with 15 bases in between. This CDR3 contains 15 residues. Germline CDR1 and CDR2: SGHTS and YDEGEE. CDR3 amino acids: CASSLGPQSHHEQYF. CDR3 bases: TGTGCCAGCAGCTTGGGCCCGCAATCACACCACGAGCAGTACTTC.

The chain has TRBV6-5 and TRBJ1-1; TRBD1 matches at 7 bases. Germline lookup yields CDR1 MNHEY and CDR2 SVGAGI. This CDR3 is 12 amino acids long. Germline trimming cut 5 bases from V and 8 bases from J; bases unmatched to any gene: 5. CDR3 DNA sequence: TGTGCCAGCAGTGGCGGCAGGGGGGAAGCTTTCTTT. This codes for CASSGGRGEAFF.

This chain's CDR3 is CASSGQAPYEQYF. CDR3 nucleotide sequence: TGTGCCAGCAGCGGACAGGCCCCCTACGAGCAGTACTTC. The chain is built from TRBV7-9 and TRBJ2-7; 7 nucleotides align to TRBD1. This CDR3 is 13 amino acids long. With V trimmed by 5 bases and J by 2 bases, 3 bases remained unmatched. CDR1 SEHNR and CDR2 FQNEAQ come from the germline V gene (reference sequence).

The J gene is TRBJ2-7, the V gene TRBV7-2; 7 positions agree with TRBD2. CDR1 is SGHTA, CDR2 FQGNSA, per germline. The CDR3 runs 19 residues. Trimming cost V 0 bases and J 7 bases; bases outside gene matches: 21. As DNA, the CDR3 is TGTGCCAGCAGCTTAGCTGCGCGGGGGAGCGGGGACCGACCGAGAGAGCAGTACTTC. Protein product: CASSLAARGSGDRPREQYF.

The chain links TRBV30 to TRBJ1-1; no firm D call. Trimming took off 1 base at V and 1 base at J, with 13 bases between the two ends. The CDR3 is 15 residues long. Germline-derived CDR1 and CDR2 are GTSNPN and SVGIG (reference sequence). The CDR3 nucleotides are TGTGCCTGGAGTGGAGCCAAGCGCCGGAACACTGAAGCTTTCTTT. Its protein product is CAWSGAKRRNTEAFF.

This clone was counted between two and nine times. This sequence joins TRBV4-3 and TRBJ2-6; 7 bases map to TRBD1. J lost 4 bases, V lost 0 bases, and 9 bases had no gene match. This CDR3 region has 18 residues. Germline V gene sequence: CDR1 LGHNA, CDR2 YSLEER. This chain's CDR3 is CASSQDYRGRPGANVLTF. In DNA form, the CDR3 reads TGCGCCAGCAGCCAAGATTACAGGGGTAGGCCAGGGGCCAACGTCCTGACTTTC.

A word on this clone: The identical CDR3 is also encoded by other nucleotide sequences in the sample. This chain connects TRBV7-2 to TRBJ2-7; maybe TRBD1 (6 bases). V lost 1 base and J 4 bases, leaving 8 bases between the germline ends. This CDR3 spans 13 amino acids. The germline V gene encodes CDR1 SGHTA and CDR2 FQGNSA. In nucleotides, the CDR3 is TGTGCCAGCAGCTTAGGGACAGCATACGAGCAGTACTTC. Translating gives CASSLGTAYEQYF.

The chain employs TRBV29-1 and TRBJ2-5; D remains ambiguous. The CDR3 spans 11 residues. V was trimmed by 5 bases and J by 1 base, leaving 5 bases between them. Per germline, CDR1 SQVTM and CDR2 ANQGSEA. CDR3 DNA sequence: TGCAGCGTTTCCCTCCAAGAGACCCAGTACTTC. Translation: CSVSLQETQYF.

This clone turned up a few times. V usage is TRBV7-8 and J usage is TRBJ2-7; a weak D match, TRBD1 (5 bases). V lost 6 bases, J lost 3 bases, and 18 bases lay in between. Germline V gene lookup returns CDR1 SGHVS and CDR2 FQNEAQ. There are 15 residues in the CDR3. CDR3 sequence (DNA): TGTGCCAGCAGTTTCCTTGATTCAGGGTTCTACGAGCAGTACTTC. Translated: CASSFLDSGFYEQYF.

The rearrangement joins TRBV7-2 to TRBJ2-7; 12 nucleotides match TRBD2. Germline CDR1 is SGHTA and CDR2 is FQGNSA. The CDR3 totals 16 residues. The J segment lost 7 bases and the V segment lost 5 bases, leaving 12 bases of the junction unmatched. The CDR3 protein is CASSPRLAGVLEEQYF. In nucleotides, the CDR3 is TGTGCCAGCAGCCCGAGACTAGCGGGAGTGTTGGAAGAGCAGTACTTC.

The genes are TRBV15 and TRBJ2-7; 9 bases line up with TRBD2. The V gene end was trimmed by 0 bases and the J gene end by 0 bases; junction bases not matched to a gene: 6. CDR3 length equals 17 residues. Germline V CDR1 and CDR2: LNHNV, YYDKDF (reference sequence). CDR3: CATSRDLAGGSSYEQYF. DNA for the CDR3: TGTGCCACCAGCAGAGATCTCGCGGGAGGGAGCTCCTACGAGCAGTACTTC.

The rearrangement links TRBV19 to TRBJ1-2; TRBD1 agrees at 8 bases. CDR3 length: 14 amino acids. The germline gives CDR1 LNHDA, CDR2 SQIVND (reference sequence). J was trimmed by 2 bases and V by 5 bases; bases with no gene match: 4. The CDR3: CASSSRTGNYGYTF. Here the CDR3 DNA reads TGTGCCAGTAGTTCACGGACAGGGAACTATGGCTACACCTTC.

The chain uses TRBV6-1 and TRBJ2-7; 10 bases are shared with TRBD2. The CDR3 has 16 residues. The V gene end was trimmed by 6 bases and the J gene end by 0 bases; junction bases not matched to a gene: 8. CDR1 and CDR2 from the germline V gene are MNHNS and SASEGT. The CDR3 loop reads CASREYLAGVSYEQYF. As DNA, the CDR3 is TGTGCCAGCAGGGAATACCTAGCGGGGGTCTCCTACGAGCAGTACTTC.

CDR3 in DNA: TGTGCCATCCGGACAGACAACACCGGGGAGCTGTTTTTT. Translation gives CAIRTDNTGELFF. The V and J genes are TRBV11-2 and TRBJ2-2; a weak D match, TRBD1 (6 bases). V lost 10 bases and J 2 bases, leaving 11 bases between the germline ends. The CDR3 spans 13 residues. Germline-derived CDR1 and CDR2 are SGHAT and FQNNGV. The full variable domain, with the rest looked up from reference TRBV11-2 and TRBJ2-2, is EAGVAQSPRYKIIEKRQSVAFWCNPISGHATLYWYQQILGQGPKLLIQFQNNGVVDDSQLPKDRFSAERLKGVDSTLKIQPAKLEDSAVYLCAIRTDNTGELFFGEGSRLTVL.